This T cell receptor (beta chain) was profiled in a study of blood T cell repertoires in COVID-19. The CDR3 spans 15 residues. V lost 0 bases, J lost 5 bases, and 13 bases lay in between. Germline V gene sequence: CDR1 MNHEY, CDR2 SMNVEV (reference sequence). Original data processing: Amplification of reference gene primers provided the estimated nucleated cell counts. Libraries were prepared by immunoSEQ multiplex PCR; TCRdb keeps only in-frame clonotypes and omits some of them. The V and J calls and clone size are taken from that table; D and trimming were inferred from the DNA. This table has approximately 100,000 clones, 85% to 95% appearing once.

The source of this sequence is a man aged 45-60 years with active COVID-19. The sequencing input was peripheral blood. The chain is built from TRBV27 and TRBJ1-2, with a possible D match to TRBD1 (5 bases). The CDR3 reads CASSLSGGKGYGYTF. CDR3 DNA: TGTGCCAGCAGTTTATCCGGGGGAAAGGGGTATGGCTACACCTTC.